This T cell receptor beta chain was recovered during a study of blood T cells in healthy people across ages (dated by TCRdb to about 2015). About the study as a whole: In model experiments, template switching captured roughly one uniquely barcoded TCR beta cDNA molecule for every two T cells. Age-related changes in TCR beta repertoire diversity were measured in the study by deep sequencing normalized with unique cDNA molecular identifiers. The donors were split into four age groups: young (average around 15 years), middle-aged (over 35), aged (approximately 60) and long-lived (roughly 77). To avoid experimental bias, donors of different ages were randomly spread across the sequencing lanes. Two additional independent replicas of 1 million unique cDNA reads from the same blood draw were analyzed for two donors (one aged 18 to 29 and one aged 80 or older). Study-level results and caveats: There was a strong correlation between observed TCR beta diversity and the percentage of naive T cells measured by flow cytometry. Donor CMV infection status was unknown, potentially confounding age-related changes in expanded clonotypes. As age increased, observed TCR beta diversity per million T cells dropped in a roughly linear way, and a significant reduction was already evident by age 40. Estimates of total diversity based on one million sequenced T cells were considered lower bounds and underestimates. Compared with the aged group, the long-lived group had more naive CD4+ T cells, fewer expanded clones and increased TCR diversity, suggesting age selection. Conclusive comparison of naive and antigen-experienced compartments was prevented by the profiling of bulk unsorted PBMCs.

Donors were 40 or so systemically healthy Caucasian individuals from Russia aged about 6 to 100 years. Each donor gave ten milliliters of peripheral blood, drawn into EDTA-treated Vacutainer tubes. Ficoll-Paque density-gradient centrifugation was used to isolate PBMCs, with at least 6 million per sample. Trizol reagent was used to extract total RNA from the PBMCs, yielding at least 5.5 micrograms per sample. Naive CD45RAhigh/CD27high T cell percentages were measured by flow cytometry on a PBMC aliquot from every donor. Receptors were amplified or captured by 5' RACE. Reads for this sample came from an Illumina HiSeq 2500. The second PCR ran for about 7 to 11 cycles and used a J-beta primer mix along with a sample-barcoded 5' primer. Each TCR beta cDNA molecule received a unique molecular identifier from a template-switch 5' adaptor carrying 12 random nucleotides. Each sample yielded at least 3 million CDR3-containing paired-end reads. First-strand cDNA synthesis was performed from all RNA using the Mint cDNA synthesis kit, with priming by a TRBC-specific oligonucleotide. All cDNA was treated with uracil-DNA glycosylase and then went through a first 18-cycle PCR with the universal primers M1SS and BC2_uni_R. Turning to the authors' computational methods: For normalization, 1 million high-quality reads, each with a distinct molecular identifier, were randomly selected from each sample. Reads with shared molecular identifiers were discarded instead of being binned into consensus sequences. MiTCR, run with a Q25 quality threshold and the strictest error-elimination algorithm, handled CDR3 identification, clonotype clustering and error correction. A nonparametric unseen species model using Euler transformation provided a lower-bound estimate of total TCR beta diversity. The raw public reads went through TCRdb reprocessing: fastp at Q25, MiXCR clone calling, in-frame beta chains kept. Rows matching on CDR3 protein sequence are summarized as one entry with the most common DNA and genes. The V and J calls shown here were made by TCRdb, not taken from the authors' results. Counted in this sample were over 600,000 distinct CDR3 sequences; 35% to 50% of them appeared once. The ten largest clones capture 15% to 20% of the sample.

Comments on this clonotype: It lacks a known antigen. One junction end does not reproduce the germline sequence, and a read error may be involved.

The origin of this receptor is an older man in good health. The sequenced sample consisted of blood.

The DNA sequence is TGTACCAGCAGCTTAATGCCAGGCTCCTACAATGAGCAGTTCTTC. This yields the protein CTSSLMPGSYNEQFF. Rearrangement joined TRBV7-3 to TRBJ2-1; there is no confident call for the D gene. The CDR3 sequence holds 15 residues, the cysteine and phenylalanine included. Left in the record is the CDR3 DNA by itself, 45 bases read in frame from the first base. In the germline V gene, CDR1 corresponds to SGHTA and CDR2 to FQGTGA.